What follows are 23 T cell receptor beta chains derived from one specimen sequenced in a study of T cell responses to AZD1222 COVID-19 vaccine. The protocol was immunoSEQ multiplex PCR, while the TCRdb copy is restricted to in-frame clones and leaves out a portion. The sample records over 75,000 clones, around 88% being singletons. The source material was peripheral blood, sampled 28 days after the second AZD1222 dose. These receptors were obtained from an adult who received the AZD1222 COVID-19 vaccine.

This clone was observed a handful of times. The gene calls are TRBV19 and TRBJ2-7; D call uncertain. The CDR3 runs 13 residues. V gave up 10 bases and J gave up 2 bases, with 15 bases separating them. Looked up from germline, CDR1 is LNHDA and CDR2 is SQIVND (reference sequence). Written as DNA, the CDR3 is TGTGCCACCAACCGGAAAAGTCCCTACGAGCAGTACTTC. It specifies CATNRKSPYEQYF. Full variable domain (rest looked up from reference TRBV19 and TRBJ2-7): DGGITQSPKYLFRKEGQNVTLSCEQNLNHDAMYWYRQDPGQGLRLIYYSQIVNDFQKGDIAEGYSVSREKKESFPLTVTSAQKNPTAFYLCATNRKSPYEQYFGPGTRLTVT.

This clone was detected once. The rearrangement joins TRBV3-1 (or the pseudogene TRBV3-2) to TRBJ2-7; 11 bases match TRBD2. Germline CDR1 is LGHDT and CDR2 is YNNKEL (reference sequence). V lost 4 bases and J lost 5; bases outside the gene matches: 4. This CDR3 spans 14 amino acids. The CDR3 spells CASSRSGGAHEQYF. As DNA, the CDR3 is TGTGCCAGCAGCCGTAGCGGGGGGGCCCACGAGCAGTACTTC.

The rearrangement links TRBV30 to TRBJ1-5; D is undetermined. Germline CDR1 GTSNPN, CDR2 SVGIG (reference sequence). Trimming took off 1 base at V and 2 bases at J, with 9 bases between the two ends. This CDR3 is built from 14 residues. The CDR3 coding sequence is TGTGCCTGGAGTGGGGGAGCCGGCAATCAGCCCCAGCATTTT. It codes for CAWSGGAGNQPQHF.

Points on this clone: The same CDR3 is also encoded by other DNA sequences in this sample. This chain links TRBV18 with TRBJ2-3, with D perhaps being TRBD1 or TRBD2 (5 bases each). V was cut by 3 bases and J by 0 bases, with 7 bases left in between. Germline V gene data show CDR1 as KGHSH and CDR2 as LQKENI. The CDR3 runs 14 residues. The CDR3 loop is CASSPRDSTDTQYF. The CDR3, as DNA: TGTGCCAGCTCACCCCGGGACAGCACAGATACGCAGTATTTT.

The gene calls are TRBV12-3 or TRBV12-4 and TRBJ1-1; tentatively, D is TRBD1 (5 bases). V was pared by 7 bases and J by 5 bases, with 14 bases between. This CDR3 is built from 13 residues. Written as DNA, the CDR3 is TGTGCCAGCACCCTACTCGGGGGAACTGAAGCTTTCTTT. The encoded protein is CASTLLGGTEAFF.

The chain links TRBV2 to TRBJ2-2, with D perhaps assigned TRBD1 or TRBD2 (6 bases each). CDR1 and CDR2 from the germline V gene are SNHLY and FYNNEI. V lost 7 bases and J 0 bases, leaving 12 bases between the germline ends. The CDR3 runs to 15 residues. CDR3 residues: CASTSGATNTGELFF. CDR3 DNA: TGTGCCAGCACTTCGGGGGCTACGAACACCGGGGAGCTGTTTTTT.

This clone has just a few counts. This rearrangement joins TRBV10-3 to TRBJ1-2; D not resolved. Trimming took off 0 bases at V and 3 bases at J, with 8 bases between the two ends. From germline, CDR1 is ENHRY and CDR2 SYGVKD. This CDR3 spans 14 amino acids. CDR3 coding DNA: TGTGCCATCAGTGAGTCTTCTCGGGACTATGGCTACACCTTC. Residues: CAISESSRDYGYTF.

CDR3 bases: TGTGCCAGCAGCGTACAAGGGGCGCCCCAGCATTTT. Translation gives CASSVQGAPQHF. The chain uses TRBV7-9 and TRBJ1-5, with a possible D match to TRBD1 (5 bases). From germline, CDR1 is SEHNR and CDR2 FQNEAQ (reference sequence). Trimming removed 5 bases from V and 9 bases from J, with 11 bases in between. This CDR3 is built from 12 residues.

The rearrangement joins TRBV7-2 to TRBJ1-6, with 8 nucleotides matching TRBD1. Germline V CDR1 and CDR2: SGHTA, FQGNSA. With V trimmed by 5 bases and J by 10 bases, 10 bases remained unmatched. The length of the CDR3 is 15 residues. This CDR3 reads CASSPQQGVGSPLHF. For the CDR3, the DNA is TGTGCCAGCAGCCCTCAACAGGGGGTTGGCTCACCCCTCCACTTT. Filled out from reference TRBV7-2 and TRBJ1-6, the complete variable domain reads GAGVSQSPSNKVTEKGKDVELRCDPISGHTALYWYRQSLGQGLEFLIYFQGNSAPDKSGLPSDRFSAERTGGSVSTLTIQRTQQEDSAVYLCASSPQQGVGSPLHFGNGTRLTVT.

The chain uses TRBV4-2 and TRBJ1-5; 7 bases are a match to TRBD1. The CDR3 runs 17 residues. Trimming took 4 bases from V and 0 from J; bases not matched to a gene: 9. Germline V gives CDR1 LGHNA, CDR2 YNFKEQ. The CDR3 reads CASSLFTGVGSNQPQHF. CDR3 nucleotides: TGTGCCAGCAGCCTTTTCACAGGGGTGGGTAGCAATCAGCCCCAGCATTTT.

This clone was counted only a few times. The chain employs TRBV9 and TRBJ2-3; D may be TRBD2 (5 bases). Trimming left V 0 bases short and J 4 bases short, with 12 bases between. CDR3 size: 15 residues. Germline values: CDR1 SGDLS, CDR2 YYNGEE. The CDR3 protein is CASSVGGLVPDTQYF. The CDR3 DNA reads TGTGCCAGCAGCGTAGGAGGGCTTGTCCCAGATACGCAGTATTTT.

The chain links TRBV6-6 to TRBJ1-2, with D tentatively TRBD1 (5 bases). Trimming removed 0 bases from V and 2 bases from J, with 10 bases in between. Germline CDR1 reads MNHNY; CDR2 reads SVGAGI (reference sequence). The CDR3 sequence is 15 residues long. The CDR3 nucleotides read TGTGCCAGCAGTTACTCGGTTGCAGGGAACTATGGCTACACCTTC. Its translation is CASSYSVAGNYGYTF.

In this sample, this clone turned up once. V gene TRBV6-5 combines with J gene TRBJ1-6, with D uncertain. V dropped 0 bases and J dropped 7 bases, with 10 bases sitting between them. Germline lookup yields CDR1 MNHEY and CDR2 SVGAGI. This CDR3 spans 15 amino acids. The CDR3 nucleotides are TGTGCCAGCAGTTACTCCCCGTTATCCAATTCACCCCTCCACTTT. It yields the protein CASSYSPLSNSPLHF.

V usage is TRBV9 and J usage is TRBJ2-5; 7 nucleotides match TRBD1. CDR3 size: 13 residues. Germline V CDR1 and CDR2: SGDLS, YYNGEE. V shed 9 bases and J 1 base; nucleotides not matched to a gene: 6. The CDR3 DNA sequence: TGTGCCATCTCAGGGGGAACCCAAGAGACCCAGTACTTC. Translation: CAISGGTQETQYF.

This clone appeared a single time. The chain employs TRBV7-2 and TRBJ2-3; perhaps TRBD1 as D (5 bases). Per the germline V gene, CDR1 is SGHTA and CDR2 is FQGNSA. Trimming stripped 0 bases from V and 0 bases from J, with 7 bases between. The CDR3 is made up of 15 amino acids. The CDR3 sequence: CASSLATASTDTQYF. DNA of the CDR3: TGTGCCAGCAGCTTAGCGACAGCGAGCACAGATACGCAGTATTTT.

The rearrangement links TRBV30 to TRBJ2-7, with D tentatively TRBD1 (6 bases). Germline V gives CDR1 GTSNPN, CDR2 SVGIG (reference sequence). V was clipped by 0 bases and J by 3 bases, with 12 bases between them. The CDR3 is 14 residues long. The CDR3 sequence is CAWSVAGDGYEQYF. The CDR3 DNA sequence: TGTGCCTGGAGTGTTGCAGGGGACGGCTACGAGCAGTACTTC. Complete variable domain (other parts from reference TRBV30 and TRBJ2-7): SQTIHQWPATLVQPVGSPLSLECTVEGTSNPNLYWYRQAAGRGLQLLFYSVGIGQISSEVPQNLSASRPQDRQFILSSKKLLLSDSGFYLCAWSVAGDGYEQYFGPGTRLTVT.

This chain links TRBV5-4 with TRBJ1-1, with D hard to call. The CDR3 has 14 amino acids. Trimming removed 0 bases at V and 0 bases at J, with 6 bases between. Germline V lookup: CDR1 SGHNT, CDR2 YYREEE (reference sequence). CDR3 sequence: CASSLDNMNTEAFF. CDR3 nucleotide sequence: TGTGCCAGCAGCTTGGATAACATGAACACTGAAGCTTTCTTT.

The rearrangement links TRBV4-3 to TRBJ1-2; 11 bases match TRBD1. This CDR3 has 18 residues. Per germline, CDR1 LGHNA and CDR2 YSLEER. V was pared by 0 bases and J by 4 bases, with 10 bases of the junction left unmatched. CDR3: CASSQDVNLGTGGYGYTF. The CDR3 region has the DNA TGCGCCAGCAGCCAAGACGTAAACTTAGGGACAGGGGGCTATGGCTACACCTTC.

V gene TRBV6-4 combines with J gene TRBJ1-2, with 11 bases that match TRBD1. The length of the CDR3 is 15 residues. With V trimmed by 6 bases and J by 6 bases, 9 bases remained unmatched. Germline CDR1 MRHNA, CDR2 SNTAGT. The CDR3: CASRQTPGQGDGYTF. The CDR3 nucleotides are TGTGCCAGCAGGCAAACCCCGGGACAGGGGGATGGCTACACCTTC.

This chain joins TRBV6-5 and TRBJ2-7; D uncertain. CDR3 size: 13 residues. CDR1 MNHEY and CDR2 SVGAGI come from the germline V gene. V gave up 6 bases and J gave up 1 base, with 10 bases separating them. In DNA form, the CDR3 reads TGTGCCAGCAGGTTGATAGGATCCTACGAGCAGTACTTC. Protein sequence: CASRLIGSYEQYF.

The chain joins TRBV6-5 to TRBJ2-1, with TRBD2 matching 11 bases. The CDR3 covers 14 residues. Germline V gene data show CDR1 as MNHEY and CDR2 as SVGAGI. V lost 7 bases, J lost 4 bases, and 3 bases stayed unmatched. The CDR3 DNA reads TGTGCCAGCACATTAGCGGGGGGGTACAATGAGCAGTTCTTC. Translating gives CASTLAGGYNEQFF.

The chain carries TRBV7-3 and TRBJ1-6; unclear D gene. Germline CDR1 reads SGHTA; CDR2 reads FQGTGA. The CDR3 is 14 amino acids. The V end lost 4 bases, the J end lost 5 bases, and 9 bases lay between the germline ends. The CDR3 DNA reads TGTGCCAGCAGCTCCGGTTCCGATAATTCACCCCTCCACTTT. Its translation: CASSSGSDNSPLHF.

The chain combines TRBV5-1 with TRBJ1-5, with D tentatively TRBD1 (6 bases). V dropped 0 bases and J dropped 0 bases, with 19 bases sitting between them. The CDR3 runs 19 residues. The germline V gene has CDR1 SGHRS and CDR2 YFSETQ. Here the CDR3 reads CASSLVDGQSTYSNQPQHF. Here the CDR3 DNA reads TGCGCCAGCAGCTTGGTAGATGGACAGAGCACTTATAGCAATCAGCCCCAGCATTTT.